This T cell receptor (beta chain) was retrieved from a study of T cell responses to AZD1222 COVID-19 vaccine. Profiled with immunoSEQ multiplex PCR; TCRdb holds only in-frame clones, not every one. The sample records roughly 100,000 clones, 85% to 90% being singletons. The CDR3 covers 16 residues. V was shortened by 1 base and J by 0 bases, with 10 bases between the two germline ends. Germline assignment: CDR1 SEHNR and CDR2 FQNEAQ (reference sequence). The genes are TRBV7-9 and TRBJ2-4, with D hard to call. The sequencing here drew on peripheral blood, taken on day 0 of AZD1222 vaccination. The receptor was derived from an adult in good health. CDR3 in amino acids: CASSLEASVAKNIQYF. The CDR3 DNA is TGTGCCAGCAGCTTAGAGGCGAGTGTAGCCAAAAACATTCAGTACTTC.